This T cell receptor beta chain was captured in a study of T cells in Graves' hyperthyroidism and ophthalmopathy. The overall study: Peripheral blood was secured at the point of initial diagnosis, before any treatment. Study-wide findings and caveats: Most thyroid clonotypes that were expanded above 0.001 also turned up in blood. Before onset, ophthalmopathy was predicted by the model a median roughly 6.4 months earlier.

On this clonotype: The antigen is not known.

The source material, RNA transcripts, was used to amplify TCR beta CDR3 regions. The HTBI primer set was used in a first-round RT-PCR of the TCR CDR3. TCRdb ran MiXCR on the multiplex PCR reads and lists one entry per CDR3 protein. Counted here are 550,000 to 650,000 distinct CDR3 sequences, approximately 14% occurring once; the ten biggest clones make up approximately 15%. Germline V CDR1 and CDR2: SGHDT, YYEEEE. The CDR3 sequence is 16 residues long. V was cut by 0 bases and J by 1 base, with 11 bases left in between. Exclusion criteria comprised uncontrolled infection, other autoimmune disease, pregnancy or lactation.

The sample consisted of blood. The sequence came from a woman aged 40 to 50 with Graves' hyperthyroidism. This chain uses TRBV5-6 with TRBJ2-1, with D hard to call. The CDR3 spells CASSLAQTGSYNEQFF. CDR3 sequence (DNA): TGTGCCAGCAGCTTGGCTCAGACCGGGTCCTACAATGAGCAGTTCTTC.